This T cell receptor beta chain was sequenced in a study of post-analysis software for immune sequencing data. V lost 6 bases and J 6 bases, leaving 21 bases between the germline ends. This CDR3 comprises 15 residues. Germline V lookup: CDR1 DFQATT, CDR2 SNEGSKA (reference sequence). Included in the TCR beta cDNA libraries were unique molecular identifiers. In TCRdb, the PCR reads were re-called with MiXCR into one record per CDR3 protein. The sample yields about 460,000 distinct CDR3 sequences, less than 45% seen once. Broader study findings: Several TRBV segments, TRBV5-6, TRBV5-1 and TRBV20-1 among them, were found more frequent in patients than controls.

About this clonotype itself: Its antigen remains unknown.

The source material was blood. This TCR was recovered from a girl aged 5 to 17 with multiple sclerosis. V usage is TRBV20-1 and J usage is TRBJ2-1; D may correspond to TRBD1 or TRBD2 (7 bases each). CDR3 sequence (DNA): TGCAGTGCCCAAAAGGCCGACAGGGAGGGCAATGAGCAGTTCTTC. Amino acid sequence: CSAQKADREGNEQFF.